These 23 T cell receptor beta chains share one sample of origin, sequenced in a study of blood T cell repertoires in COVID-19. Assay: immunoSEQ multiplex PCR; the TCRdb copy retains only in-frame clones and omits some. The table shows over 75,000 clones, with 60% to 85% occurring only once. Sequenced sample: peripheral blood. Receptors originate from a human donor in a cohort sampled during active COVID-19.

This CDR3 is CASSPPAGGWGPQHF. The CDR3 DNA reads as TGTGCCAGTAGTCCCCCCGCGGGGGGCTGGGGGCCCCAGCATTTT. V gene TRBV19 combines with J gene TRBJ1-5; tentative D call: TRBD1 (6 bases). This CDR3 contains 15 residues. Germline V gene data show CDR1 as LNHDA and CDR2 as SQIVND (reference sequence). V was shortened by 5 bases and J by 9 bases, with 20 bases between the two germline ends.

The chain's CDR3 is CASSLASSGRANEQFF. The CDR3 nucleotides read TGTGCCAGCAGCTTGGCCTCTAGCGGGAGGGCCAATGAGCAGTTCTTC. This sequence joins TRBV5-6 and TRBJ2-1, with TRBD2 identical over 12 bases. The CDR3 runs to 16 residues. Germline V gene lookup returns CDR1 SGHDT and CDR2 YYEEEE. V was clipped by 0 bases and J by 6 bases; unmatched bases: 4.

The chain joins TRBV6-2 or TRBV6-3 to TRBJ2-7; a weak D match, TRBD2 (5 bases). Germline assignment: CDR1 MNHEY and CDR2 SVGEGT. CDR3 length equals 14 residues. Trimming removed 6 bases at V and 7 bases at J, with 19 bases between. The CDR3 bases are TGTGCCAGCAGCCCACAGACGTCGCCGGGGGAGCAGTACGTC. Its translation: CASSPQTSPGEQYV.

CDR3: CASSQGVGLGTDTQYF. CDR3 bases: TGCGCCAGCAGCCAAGGGGTCGGGTTGGGCACAGATACGCAGTATTTT. V and J are TRBV4-1 and TRBJ2-3, with no clear D. The CDR3 loop spans 16 amino acids. Trimming left V 1 base short and J 1 base short, with 12 bases between. Germline CDR1 reads MGHRA; CDR2 reads YSYEKL.

The chain couples TRBV4-1 to TRBJ1-3, with no clear D. Germline CDR1 is MGHRA and CDR2 is YSYEKL. The V and J ends lost 0 bases and 0 bases respectively, with 6 bases between them. The CDR3 has 15 amino acids. CDR3 nucleotides: TGCGCCAGCAGCCAAGAAGGAGGCTCTGGAAACACCATATATTTT. Translation: CASSQEGGSGNTIYF.

The chain employs TRBV9 and TRBJ2-5, with TRBD2 identical over 7 bases. Germline CDR1 and CDR2: SGDLS and YYNGEE. J lost 2 bases, V lost 7 bases, and 5 bases had no gene match. CDR3 length: 13 residues. For the CDR3, the DNA is TGTGCCAGCGGGGGGGACCTACAAGAGACCCAGTACTTC. It codes for CASGGDLQETQYF. Drawing the rest from reference TRBV9 and TRBJ2-5, the complete variable domain is DSGVTQTPKHLITATGQRVTLRCSPRSGDLSVYWYQQSLDQGLQFLIQYYNGEERAKGNILERFSAQQFPDLHSELNLSSLELGDSALYFCASGGDLQETQYFGPGTRLLVL.

The rearrangement links TRBV30 to TRBJ2-3; 9 nucleotides agree with TRBD2. Germline V gives CDR1 GTSNPN, CDR2 SVGIG (reference sequence). Trimming at V came to 5 bases and at J to 5 bases, leaving 8 bases not matched to a gene. This CDR3 region has 14 residues. CDR3 loop: CAWGAGGPGDTQYF. The CDR3 bases are TGTGCCTGGGGCGCGGGAGGGCCGGGAGATACGCAGTATTTT.

The chain combines TRBV6-2 or TRBV6-3 with TRBJ2-3; D is unresolved. CDR1 is MNHEY, CDR2 SVGEGT, per germline. V was clipped by 4 bases and J by 0 bases, with 11 bases between them. CDR3 length: 15 amino acids. The CDR3 bases are TGTGCCAGCAGTTTGTGGCCGACTAGCACAGATACGCAGTATTTT. Translating gives CASSLWPTSTDTQYF.

The chain has TRBV5-4 and TRBJ1-1; D is uncertain. Germline V lookup: CDR1 SGHNT, CDR2 YYREEE (reference sequence). Trimming stripped 2 bases from V and 4 bases from J, with 18 bases between. This CDR3 region has 16 residues. CDR3: CASSFGLPGSGTEAFF. In DNA, the CDR3 is TGTGCCAGCAGCTTCGGCCTCCCCGGGAGTGGCACTGAAGCTTTCTTT. The full variable domain, rest sourced from reference TRBV5-4 and TRBJ1-1, is ETGVTQSPTHLIKTRGQQVTLRCSSQSGHNTVSWYQQALGQGPQFIFQYYREEENGRGNFPPRFSGLQFPNYSSELNVNALELDDSALYLCASSFGLPGSGTEAFFGQGTRLTVV.

The chain combines TRBV9 with TRBJ1-2; D uncertain. The CDR3 spans 15 residues. Per germline, CDR1 SGDLS and CDR2 YYNGEE. The germline V and J ends were trimmed by 0 bases and 5 bases, with 14 bases remaining between them. The CDR3 loop reads CASSVGSELGYGYTF. CDR3 in DNA: TGTGCCAGCAGCGTAGGTTCTGAACTAGGTTATGGCTACACCTTC.

This rearrangement joins TRBV6-5 to TRBJ2-1; weak D call: TRBD2 (5 bases). Between the trimmed V and J ends, which lost 4 bases and 2 bases, there was a span of 6 bases. Per the germline V gene, CDR1 is MNHEY and CDR2 is SVGAGI. The CDR3 loop spans 13 amino acids. The CDR3 region has the DNA TGTGCCAGCAGTTCCGGGACCTACAATGAGCAGTTCTTC. Protein product: CASSSGTYNEQFF.

This clone has only one observation. J is TRBJ2-2 and V is TRBV1; TRBD2, the table's D call, lacks a check against the DNA. TRBV1 is assigned pseudogene status. The CDR3 runs to 18 residues. The CDR3 here is CTSSRAWVETSGTGELFF. DNA for the CDR3: TGCACCAGCAGCCGTGCATGGGTAGAGACTAGCGGGACCGGGGAGCTGTTTTTT.

This chain uses TRBV25-1 with TRBJ1-1, with D maybe TRBD1 (6 bases). V was shortened by 1 base and J by 11 bases, with 14 bases between the two germline ends. The CDR3 runs 13 residues. Germline values: CDR1 MGHDK, CDR2 SYGVNS. CDR3 bases: TGTGCCAGCAGTGAATGGGGGGGCACAATGGCTTTCTTT. Its translation is CASSEWGGTMAFF.

The chain is built from TRBV4-3 and TRBJ1-6, with unresolved D. The germline V gene encodes CDR1 LGHNA and CDR2 YSLEER. This CDR3 region has 16 residues. V was shortened by 0 bases and J by 5 bases, with 11 bases between the two germline ends. CDR3 region: CASSQEYPTDNSPLHF. In DNA, the CDR3 is TGCGCCAGCAGCCAAGAGTATCCTACTGATAATTCACCCCTCCACTTT.

The chain joins TRBV11-2 to TRBJ2-1; the match to TRBD1 covers 8 bases. The CDR3 contains 19 residues. In germline, CDR1 is SGHAT, CDR2 FQNNGV. The trim removed 1 base at V and 1 base at J, leaving 12 bases unmatched. The CDR3 sequence: CASSLGTGWNLLSYNEQFF. The DNA for the CDR3 is TGTGCCAGCAGCTTAGGGACAGGGTGGAACCTACTTTCCTACAATGAGCAGTTCTTC. The whole variable domain, filled in from reference TRBV11-2 and TRBJ2-1, reads EAGVAQSPRYKIIEKRQSVAFWCNPISGHATLYWYQQILGQGPKLLIQFQNNGVVDDSQLPKDRFSAERLKGVDSTLKIQPAKLEDSAVYLCASSLGTGWNLLSYNEQFFGPGTRLTVL.

The CDR3 region has the DNA TGTGCCAGTAGTATGTACACCTACAATGAGCAGTTCTTC. Translated, it gives CASSMYTYNEQFF. This chain uses TRBV19 with TRBJ2-1, with D uncertain. The germline V and J ends were trimmed by 3 bases and 2 bases, with 5 bases remaining between them. The CDR3 consists of 13 residues. Germline values: CDR1 LNHDA, CDR2 SQIVND (reference sequence).

The gene calls are TRBV29-1 and TRBJ2-7, with a tentative D call TRBD2 (6 bases). Germline assignment: CDR1 SQVTM and CDR2 ANQGSEA. The CDR3 extends over 15 amino acids. Trimming shortened V by 1 base and J by 2 bases, and 15 bases separated the two germline ends. For the CDR3, the DNA is TGCAGCGTTGAAGCCGGGACTGAGAGTCCCTACGAGCAGTACTTC. Translating gives CSVEAGTESPYEQYF.

The chain carries TRBV10-3 and TRBJ2-7, with a tentative D call TRBD2 (6 bases). Trimming pared 6 bases from V and 0 bases from J, leaving 18 bases between. The CDR3 is 16 amino acids. Looked up from germline, CDR1 is ENHRY and CDR2 is SYGVKD. As DNA, the CDR3 is TGTGCCATCAGAGGAGGGGCCAGGGCTGACTCCTACGAGCAGTACTTC. It translates to CAIRGGARADSYEQYF.

The rearrangement joins TRBV12-3 or TRBV12-4 to TRBJ2-1; tentative D call: TRBD2 (5 bases). Trimming left V 4 bases short and J 8 bases short, with 12 bases between. CDR3 length: 13 amino acids. This chain's CDR3 is CASSSTEEDEQFF. The CDR3 coding sequence is TGTGCCAGCAGTTCCACAGAGGAGGATGAGCAGTTCTTC.

The V call is TRBV27, the J call TRBJ2-3; 7 nucleotides line up with TRBD2. Trimming at V came to 2 bases and at J to 2 bases, leaving 10 bases not matched to a gene. Germline loops: CDR1 MNHEY, CDR2 SMNVEV (reference sequence). The CDR3 contains 17 residues. The CDR3 sequence is CASSLIIAGDLTDTQYF. In DNA, the CDR3 is TGTGCCAGCAGTTTAATTATCGCGGGGGACCTCACAGATACGCAGTATTTT.

The chain joins TRBV7-9 to TRBJ2-1, with D maybe TRBD2 (5 bases). The CDR3 runs to 15 residues. Germline V gives CDR1 SEHNR, CDR2 FQNEAQ (reference sequence). V was trimmed by 6 bases and J by 4 bases, leaving 16 bases between them. The CDR3 protein is CASSYGLDPYNEQFF. For the CDR3, the DNA is TGTGCCAGCAGTTACGGACTGGACCCATACAATGAGCAGTTCTTC.

The J gene is TRBJ2-3, the V gene TRBV5-3; 11 bases match TRBD2. TRBV5-3 is placed among ORFs of uncertain function. Losses at the gene ends were 4 bases for V and 6 bases for J; bases not matched to a gene: 16. The CDR3 contains 18 residues. The CDR3 sequence: CARSGIWASGGPEDTQYF. Here the CDR3 DNA reads TGTGCCAGAAGCGGTATATGGGCTAGCGGGGGGCCGGAGGATACGCAGTATTTT.

The gene calls are TRBV25-1 and TRBJ2-3; 9 bases are shared with TRBD1. After removal of 2 bases from V and 6 bases from J, the junction contained 6 bases not matched to a gene. CDR1 MGHDK and CDR2 SYGVNS come from the germline V gene. The length of the CDR3 is 15 residues. CDR3 nucleotides: TGTGCCAGCAGTGAAGGCGGGACAGGGAGGGATACGCAGTATTTT. Amino acid sequence: CASSEGGTGRDTQYF.